Listed here are 26 T cell receptor beta chains from one sample, sequenced in a study of graft-versus-host responses after intestinal transplantation. No antigen has been identified for these receptors. Clones were read by immunoSEQ multiplex PCR, and TCRdb kept only the in-frame ones, dropping some. The sample includes around 69,000 clones, around 87% seen only once; the top ten take approximately 4.1%. Here the sequenced sample was unstimulated CD8+ T cells sorted from spleen or lymph node cells, taken before transplant. The receptors stem from a human donor who was the organ donor for an intestinal transplant.

The gene calls are TRBV27 and TRBJ1-2; D gene uncertain. V lost 6 bases, J lost 1 base, and 9 bases lay in between. There are 13 residues in the CDR3. From germline, CDR1 is MNHEY and CDR2 SMNVEV (reference sequence). The CDR3 region is CASRRDSNYGYTF. The CDR3 DNA follows: TGTGCCAGCAGACGGGATAGTAACTATGGCTACACCTTC.

This clone appeared once. The chain couples TRBV7-4 to TRBJ1-2; TRBD1 matches 7 bases. After removal of 5 bases from V and 7 bases from J, the junction contained 7 bases not matched to a gene. This CDR3 comprises 13 residues. CDR1 is SGHVT, CDR2 SQSDAQ, per germline. CDR3 sequence reads: CASSKPGGGGYTF. In DNA form, the CDR3 reads TGTGCCAGCAGCAAACCAGGGGGTGGTGGCTACACCTTC.

The V gene is TRBV4-1, the J gene TRBJ1-2; no reliable D call. The CDR3 has 14 residues. Trimming shortened V by 0 bases and J by 1 base, and 6 bases separated the two germline ends. In germline, CDR1 is MGHRA, CDR2 YSYEKL. The DNA for the CDR3 is TGCGCCAGCAGCCAAGACCCCTATAACTATGGCTACACCTTC. Its protein product is CASSQDPYNYGYTF.

V usage is TRBV28 and J usage is TRBJ1-5; 11 bases align to TRBD1. Germline-derived CDR1 and CDR2 are MDHEN and SYDVKM. The CDR3 spans 16 residues. V lost 5 bases, J lost 2 bases, and 5 bases stayed unmatched. The CDR3 region is CASSGGQGGRNQPQHF. CDR3 in DNA: TGTGCCAGCAGTGGGGGACAGGGGGGTCGCAATCAGCCCCAGCATTTT. Complete variable domain (other parts from reference TRBV28 and TRBJ1-5): DVKVTQSSRYLVKRTGEKVFLECVQDMDHENMFWYRQDPGLGLRLIYFSYDVKMKEKGDIPEGYSVSREKKERFSLILESASTNQTSMYLCASSGGQGGRNQPQHFGDGTRLSIL.

V and J are TRBV6-4 and TRBJ2-3; 7 positions match TRBD2. In germline, CDR1 is MRHNA, CDR2 SNTAGT. V was pared by 4 bases and J by 0 bases, with 1 base of the junction left unmatched. The CDR3 is made up of 14 amino acids. CDR3 amino acids: CASSGSGSTDTQYF. Here the CDR3 DNA reads TGTGCCAGCAGTGGTAGCGGGAGCACAGATACGCAGTATTTT.

To note about this clone: An end of the junction differs from the germline gene, which may be a read error. V and J are TRBV15 and TRBJ2-3; TRBD1 matches at 7 bases. This CDR3 comprises 12 residues. Germline V lookup: CDR1 LNHNV, CDR2 YYDKDF (reference sequence). The CDR3 region is CATSRPGTATFF. The CDR3 bases are TGTGCCACCAGCAGACCCGGGACAGCTACCTTTTTT.

The sample holds one count of this clone. The DNA of the CDR3 is TGTGCCAGCAGAACCATCCCCCGGGACAGGGAGACCCAGTACTTC. Translated: CASRTIPRDRETQYF. The chain recombines TRBV14 with TRBJ2-5, with 8 bases lining up with TRBD1. Losses at the gene ends were 6 bases for V and 5 bases for J; bases not matched to a gene: 11. This CDR3 contains 15 residues. Germline CDR1 SGHDN, CDR2 FVKESK.

V is TRBV27 and J is TRBJ2-3, with 11 positions matching TRBD2. The CDR3 has 16 residues. Germline trimming cut 5 bases from V and 2 bases from J; bases unmatched to any gene: 6. CDR1 MNHEY and CDR2 SMNVEV come from the germline V gene (reference sequence). The CDR3, as DNA: TGTGCCAGCAGTCTAACTAGCGGGGGACTCACAGATACGCAGTATTTT. Protein: CASSLTSGGLTDTQYF.

This clone was detected only once. The rearrangement joins TRBV2 to TRBJ2-7; D is uncertain. CDR1 is SNHLY, CDR2 FYNNEI, per germline. V was shortened by 2 bases and J by 0 bases, with 8 bases between the two germline ends. This CDR3 has 14 residues. This CDR3 is CASSEFDFSYEQYV. The CDR3 nucleotides read TGTGCCAGCAGTGAATTTGACTTCTCCTACGAGCAGTACGTC.

V usage is TRBV5-1 and J usage is TRBJ2-1; the D is unclear. CDR1 and CDR2 from the germline V gene are SGHRS and YFSETQ. The CDR3 totals 16 residues. The V end lost 0 bases, the J end lost 0 bases, and 10 bases lay between the germline ends. Here the CDR3 reads CASSLAASSSYNEQFF. The CDR3 DNA reads TGCGCCAGCAGCTTGGCAGCGTCCAGCTCCTACAATGAGCAGTTCTTC.

This clone came up once. The chain employs TRBV27 and TRBJ2-3; tentatively, D is TRBD1 (6 bases). Looked up from germline, CDR1 is MNHEY and CDR2 is SMNVEV (reference sequence). This CDR3 has 12 residues. With 8 bases removed from V and 5 bases from J, the gap between germline ends came to 11 bases. The CDR3 sequence: CASGGMGDTQYF. CDR3 in DNA: TGTGCCAGCGGGGGCATGGGAGATACGCAGTATTTT.

This clone showed up just a few times. V usage is TRBV12-5 and J usage is TRBJ2-1; 7 bases agree with TRBD2. The germline V gene encodes CDR1 LGHNT and CDR2 FRNRAP. The CDR3 consists of 17 residues. V gave up 5 bases and J gave up 4 bases; unmatched junction bases: 14. In nucleotides, the CDR3 is TGTGCTAGTGGTAACATACCTCCGGGACTACCATACAATGAGCAGTTCTTC. Amino acids: CASGNIPPGLPYNEQFF.

This clone showed up just once. The J gene is TRBJ1-6, the V gene TRBV5-8; 8 bases are shared with TRBD1. Looked up from germline, CDR1 is SGHTS and CDR2 is YDEGEE. The CDR3 loop spans 15 amino acids. The ends lost 3 bases at V and 7 bases at J; junction bases unmatched: 6. This CDR3 is CASSSPDRENSPLHF. The CDR3 bases are TGTGCCAGCAGCTCCCCGGACAGGGAGAATTCACCCCTCCACTTT. Complete variable domain (other parts from reference TRBV5-8 and TRBJ1-6): EAGVTQSPTHLIKTRGQQATLRCSPISGHTSVYWYQQALGLGLQFLLWYDEGEERNRGNFPPRFSGRQFPNYSSELNVNALELEDSALYLCASSSPDRENSPLHFGNGTRLTVT.

This chain joins TRBV19 and TRBJ1-3; 8 nucleotides match TRBD1. CDR3 length: 15 amino acids. The germline gives CDR1 LNHDA, CDR2 SQIVND (reference sequence). Trimming at V came to 5 bases and at J to 8 bases, leaving 11 bases not matched to a gene. CDR3 region: CASSFTGTGGDTIYF. The DNA of the CDR3 is TGTGCCAGTAGTTTCACCGGGACAGGAGGGGACACCATATATTTT.

The CDR3 spells CASSETGIDEKLFF. CDR3 DNA sequence: TGTGCCAGCAGCGAGACAGGGATCGACGAAAAACTGTTTTTT. V gene TRBV9 combines with J gene TRBJ1-4, with 7 bases lining up with TRBD1. Germline CDR1 and CDR2: SGDLS and YYNGEE. The CDR3 covers 14 residues. V gave up 3 bases and J gave up 8 bases; unmatched junction bases: 7.

The rearrangement joins TRBV2 to TRBJ1-5; D is ambiguous. Germline V gene sequence: CDR1 SNHLY, CDR2 FYNNEI. This CDR3 comprises 14 residues. V was trimmed by 2 bases and J by 11 bases, leaving 16 bases between them. This chain's CDR3 is CASSEWLEQSAQHF. CDR3 DNA: TGTGCCAGCAGTGAATGGTTGGAGCAGTCGGCCCAGCATTTT.

This rearrangement joins TRBV9 to TRBJ1-2, with 7 nucleotides matching TRBD1. Germline V gene data show CDR1 as SGDLS and CDR2 as YYNGEE. The J segment lost 6 bases and the V segment lost 3 bases, leaving 8 bases of the junction unmatched. This CDR3 contains 14 residues. The DNA for the CDR3 is TGTGCCAGCAGCGAAGTACAGGGGTCCCATGGCTACACCTTC. It codes for CASSEVQGSHGYTF.

The V and J genes are TRBV4-1 and TRBJ2-1; tentative D call: TRBD2 (6 bases). The CDR3 extends over 17 amino acids. Trimming took off 5 bases at V and 2 bases at J, with 19 bases between the two ends. CDR1 MGHRA and CDR2 YSYEKL come from the germline V gene. The CDR3 sequence is CASSSPKRGSPYNEQFF. In nucleotides, the CDR3 is TGCGCCAGCAGCTCTCCGAAACGGGGGTCCCCCTACAATGAGCAGTTCTTC.

The V and J genes are TRBV6-5 and TRBJ1-3; unclear D gene. Germline V gene data show CDR1 as MNHEY and CDR2 as SVGAGI. With 0 bases removed from V and 0 bases from J, the gap between germline ends came to 6 bases. The CDR3 contains 15 residues. The CDR3 sequence: CASSYSGSSGNTIYF. CDR3 in DNA: TGTGCCAGCAGTTACTCGGGGAGCTCTGGAAACACCATATATTTT.

V is TRBV5-1 and J is TRBJ1-4; 9 nucleotides agree with TRBD1. This CDR3 spans 14 amino acids. Germline CDR1 reads SGHRS; CDR2 reads YFSETQ. With V trimmed by 7 bases and J by 8 bases, 9 bases remained unmatched. CDR3 protein: CASSPTGGREKLFF. Here the CDR3 DNA reads TGCGCCAGCTCACCGACAGGGGGTCGGGAAAAACTGTTTTTT.

The chain couples TRBV4-1 to TRBJ2-5; 10 bases match TRBD2. CDR1 is MGHRA, CDR2 YSYEKL, per germline. V trimming: 2 bases; J trimming: 3 bases; junction bases outside the gene matches: 6. The length of the CDR3 is 16 residues. The CDR3 bases are TGCGCCAGCAGCCAACTCCTACTAGCGGGGAAAGAGACCCAGTACTTC. It encodes CASSQLLLAGKETQYF.

V and J are TRBV28 and TRBJ2-7; 8 nucleotides line up with TRBD1. The CDR3 contains 15 residues. The J segment lost 1 base and the V segment lost 1 base, leaving 3 bases of the junction unmatched. Germline assignment: CDR1 MDHEN and CDR2 SYDVKM. The CDR3 protein is CASSLSGTGSYEQYV. The CDR3 DNA reads as TGTGCCAGCAGTTTATCTGGGACAGGATCCTACGAGCAGTACGTC.

The chain couples TRBV6-6 to TRBJ2-1; 7 bases fit TRBD1. Looked up from germline, CDR1 is MNHNY and CDR2 is SVGAGI (reference sequence). J gave up 7 bases and V 6 bases, and 9 bases lay outside the gene matches. The CDR3 runs to 14 residues. The CDR3 DNA reads TGTGCCAGCAGCAAGGACAGGATTTGGAATGAGCAGTTCTTC. Translation gives CASSKDRIWNEQFF.

This clone was observed a single time. This chain connects TRBV7-9 to TRBJ1-1; no reliable D call. This CDR3 region has 13 residues. CDR1 SEHNR and CDR2 FQNEAQ come from the germline V gene (reference sequence). V was clipped by 5 bases and J by 1 base, with 8 bases between them. The CDR3 reads CASSTRGNTEAFF. CDR3 nucleotide sequence: TGTGCCAGCAGCACGCGGGGGAACACTGAAGCTTTCTTT.

The chain joins TRBV5-4 to TRBJ1-3, with 9 positions matching TRBD1. Germline loops: CDR1 SGHNT, CDR2 YYREEE (reference sequence). Trimming cost V 2 bases and J 3 bases; bases outside gene matches: 3. This CDR3 has 15 residues. The CDR3 reads CASSLQGAVGNTIYF. CDR3 sequence (DNA): TGTGCCAGCAGCTTACAGGGGGCGGTTGGAAACACCATATATTTT.

The chain carries TRBV4-3 and TRBJ2-1, with a tentative D call TRBD2 (5 bases). Germline CDR1 LGHNA, CDR2 YSLEER. The CDR3 length is 17 residues. The V and J ends lost 3 bases and 9 bases respectively, with 24 bases between them. In nucleotides, the CDR3 is TGCGCCAGCAGCCAGTGGGAGACGGAAGTTACGGTTAGTGAGCAGTTCTTC. It translates to CASSQWETEVTVSEQFF.